These T cell receptor beta chains were read from a single sample in a study of blood T cell repertoires in COVID-19. The repertoire was sequenced with immunoSEQ multiplex PCR; TCRdb's copy has only in-frame clones and lacks some. The profile covers under 250,000 clones, with around nine tenths appearing a single time and around 1.5% taken by the ten largest. The sequencing sample was made of peripheral blood. All receptors come from a woman aged 55 to 70 who had recovered from COVID-19. The CDR3 runs from the conserved cysteine through the conserved F or W. The order of the fields is CDR3 length, D gene, J gene, clone size, V gene, CDR3 protein, CDR3 DNA. D genes are given only for firm matches. Clone sizes are given selectively: once, few, many, or a class where the clone is expanded.

CDR3 length: 14
D gene: .
J gene: TRBJ1-3
clone size: .
V gene: TRBV28
CDR3 protein: CGLGINDSGNTIYF
CDR3 DNA: TGTGGGCTAGGAATAAATGACTCTGGAAACACCATATATTTT

CDR3 length: 13
D gene: TRBD2
J gene: TRBJ2-3
clone size: .
V gene: TRBV3-1/TRBV3-2
CDR3 protein: CASSHLAGDTQYF
CDR3 DNA: TGTGCCAGCAGCCATCTAGCGGGGGATACGCAGTATTTT

CDR3 length: 16
D gene: .
J gene: TRBJ1-6
clone size: .
V gene: TRBV5-1
CDR3 protein: CASSARDGPRGGPLHF
CDR3 DNA: TGCGCCAGCAGCGCCCGGGACGGTCCGAGGGGGGGACCCCTCCACTTT

CDR3 length: 13
D gene: .
J gene: TRBJ2-5
clone size: .
V gene: TRBV29-1
CDR3 protein: CSVETVRMETQYF
CDR3 DNA: TGCAGCGTGGAGACAGTGAGGATGGAGACCCAGTACTTC

CDR3 length: 17
D gene: .
J gene: TRBJ1-3
clone size: .
V gene: TRBV29-1
CDR3 protein: CSVDGGVRTSSGNTIYF
CDR3 DNA: TGCAGCGTTGATGGGGGGGTCAGAACGAGCTCTGGAAACACCATATATTTT

CDR3 length: 15
D gene: TRBD1
J gene: TRBJ2-2
clone size: few
V gene: TRBV6-2/TRBV6-3
CDR3 protein: CASSYRTGDTGELFF
CDR3 DNA: TGTGCCAGCAGTTACAGGACAGGGGACACCGGGGAGCTGTTTTTT

CDR3 length: 16
D gene: .
J gene: TRBJ1-2
clone size: .
V gene: TRBV10-3
CDR3 protein: CAIGGQGQTENYGYTF
CDR3 DNA: TGTGCCATCGGGGGACAAGGACAGACAGAAAACTATGGCTACACCTTC

CDR3 length: 14
D gene: .
J gene: TRBJ1-1
clone size: .
V gene: TRBV6-5
CDR3 protein: CASSNGVYNAEAFF
CDR3 DNA: TGTGCCAGCAGTAACGGGGTTTATAACGCTGAAGCTTTCTTT

CDR3 length: 14
D gene: .
J gene: TRBJ2-7
clone size: few
V gene: TRBV6-5
CDR3 protein: CASRTPGLNYEQYF
CDR3 DNA: TGTGCCAGCAGGACTCCGGGACTCAACTACGAGCAGTACTTC

CDR3 length: 15
D gene: .
J gene: TRBJ1-4
clone size: .
V gene: TRBV15
CDR3 protein: CATSRVRAHNEKLFF
CDR3 DNA: TGTGCCACCAGCAGAGTGAGGGCTCATAATGAAAAACTGTTTTTT

CDR3 length: 15
D gene: TRBD2
J gene: TRBJ2-2
clone size: .
V gene: TRBV3-1/TRBV3-2
CDR3 protein: CASRGLAQDTGELFF
CDR3 DNA: TGTGCCAGCAGAGGACTAGCGCAAGACACCGGGGAGCTGTTTTTT

CDR3 length: 15
D gene: .
J gene: TRBJ1-2
clone size: .
V gene: TRBV7-6
CDR3 protein: CASRLTGKTNYGYTF
CDR3 DNA: TGTGCCAGCAGACTCACAGGCAAAACTAACTATGGCTACACCTTC

CDR3 length: 14
D gene: TRBD1
J gene: TRBJ2-7
clone size: once
V gene: TRBV10-3
CDR3 protein: CAISAGQWTGEQYF
CDR3 DNA: TGTGCCATCAGTGCCGGACAGTGGACAGGCGAGCAGTACTTC

CDR3 length: 14
D gene: TRBD1
J gene: TRBJ1-5
clone size: .
V gene: TRBV6-5
CDR3 protein: CASRSSGGNQPQHF
CDR3 DNA: TGTGCCAGCAGGTCATCAGGGGGAAATCAGCCCCAGCATTTT

CDR3 length: 14
D gene: .
J gene: TRBJ2-1
clone size: once
V gene: TRBV5-6
CDR3 protein: CASSRRGAYNEQFF
CDR3 DNA: TGTGCCAGCAGCCGGCGGGGCGCCTACAATGAGCAGTTCTTC

CDR3 length: 14
D gene: TRBD1
J gene: TRBJ2-7
clone size: .
V gene: TRBV14
CDR3 protein: CASSRQTGDYEQYF
CDR3 DNA: TGTGCCAGCAGCCGACAGACAGGGGACTACGAGCAGTACTTC

CDR3 length: 15
D gene: .
J gene: TRBJ2-7
clone size: .
V gene: TRBV30
CDR3 protein: CAWSVVRPGGLEQYF
CDR3 DNA: TGTGCCTGGAGTGTAGTGAGGCCCGGGGGGCTCGAGCAGTACTTC

CDR3 length: 13
D gene: .
J gene: TRBJ1-2
clone size: once
V gene: TRBV6-1
CDR3 protein: CASSEETVYGYTF
CDR3 DNA: TGTGCCAGCAGTGAAGAGACAGTGTATGGCTACACCTTC

CDR3 length: 13
D gene: .
J gene: TRBJ2-3
clone size: .
V gene: TRBV4-1
CDR3 protein: CASGWTSTDTQYF
CDR3 DNA: TGCGCCAGCGGGTGGACTAGCACAGATACGCAGTATTTT

CDR3 length: 17
D gene: TRBD1
J gene: TRBJ1-2
clone size: .
V gene: TRBV19
CDR3 protein: CASSGISGTGGGYGYTF
CDR3 DNA: TGTGCCAGTAGTGGGATTTCCGGGACAGGGGGAGGCTATGGCTACACCTTC

CDR3 length: 15
D gene: .
J gene: TRBJ2-5
clone size: .
V gene: TRBV6-2/TRBV6-3
CDR3 protein: CASSFLQLAQETQYF
CDR3 DNA: TGTGCCAGCAGCTTCCTTCAACTAGCCCAAGAGACCCAGTACTTC

CDR3 length: 14
D gene: .
J gene: TRBJ2-7
clone size: .
V gene: TRBV4-3
CDR3 protein: CASSQVWRTYEQYF
CDR3 DNA: TGCGCCAGCAGCCAAGTGTGGAGGACCTACGAGCAGTACTTC

CDR3 length: 15
D gene: .
J gene: TRBJ1-6
clone size: .
V gene: TRBV19
CDR3 protein: CASSRDSPHNSPLHF
CDR3 DNA: TGTGCCAGTAGTAGAGACAGTCCTCATAATTCACCCCTCCACTTT

CDR3 length: 16
D gene: .
J gene: TRBJ1-5
clone size: .
V gene: TRBV19
CDR3 protein: CASSPPGGDSNQPQHF
CDR3 DNA: TGTGCCAGTAGTCCGCCCGGGGGGGATAGCAATCAGCCCCAGCATTTT

CDR3 length: 13
D gene: TRBD1
J gene: TRBJ1-1
clone size: .
V gene: TRBV29-1
CDR3 protein: CSVSGTGDTEAFF
CDR3 DNA: TGCAGCGTATCCGGGACAGGGGACACTGAAGCTTTCTTT

CDR3 length: 16
D gene: TRBD1
J gene: TRBJ2-4
clone size: .
V gene: TRBV7-8
CDR3 protein: CASSRTGVGSKNIQYF
CDR3 DNA: TGTGCCAGCAGCCGCACAGGGGTCGGGTCCAAAAACATTCAGTACTTC

CDR3 length: 16
D gene: .
J gene: TRBJ2-5
clone size: .
V gene: TRBV6-6
CDR3 protein: CASRLWASNPQETQYF
CDR3 DNA: TGTGCCAGCCGCCTGTGGGCTAGCAATCCCCAAGAGACCCAGTACTTC

CDR3 length: 15
D gene: TRBD2
J gene: TRBJ2-1
clone size: few
V gene: TRBV6-5
CDR3 protein: CASSYVSGRGNEQFF
CDR3 DNA: TGTGCCAGCAGTTACGTGTCAGGGAGGGGTAATGAGCAGTTCTTC

CDR3 length: 11
D gene: .
J gene: TRBJ1-1
clone size: .
V gene: TRBV29-1
CDR3 protein: CSALSGFEAFF
CDR3 DNA: TGCAGCGCCCTCTCGGGTTTTGAAGCTTTCTTT

CDR3 length: 15
D gene: .
J gene: TRBJ2-2
clone size: .
V gene: TRBV3-1/TRBV3-2
CDR3 protein: CASSQERSALGELFF
CDR3 DNA: TGTGCCAGCAGCCAAGAGAGGTCGGCTCTCGGGGAGCTGTTTTTT

CDR3 length: 15
D gene: TRBD1
J gene: TRBJ2-5
clone size: once
V gene: TRBV19
CDR3 protein: CASSTMTGDQETQYF
CDR3 DNA: TGTGCCAGTAGTACAATGACAGGGGACCAAGAGACCCAGTACTTC

CDR3 length: 14
D gene: .
J gene: TRBJ1-2
clone size: .
V gene: TRBV4-2
CDR3 protein: CASSQDSRAEGYTF
CDR3 DNA: TGTGCCAGCAGCCAAGATAGCAGGGCGGAAGGCTACACCTTC

CDR3 length: 18
D gene: TRBD2
J gene: TRBJ2-5
clone size: .
V gene: TRBV2
CDR3 protein: CASSVSSTSGGWQETQYF
CDR3 DNA: TGTGCCAGCAGTGTATCCTCGACTAGCGGGGGATGGCAAGAGACCCAGTACTTC

CDR3 length: 14
D gene: TRBD2
J gene: TRBJ2-7
clone size: .
V gene: TRBV5-1
CDR3 protein: CASSFSGGAYEQYF
CDR3 DNA: TGCGCCAGCAGCTTTAGCGGGGGGGCCTACGAGCAGTACTTC

CDR3 length: 14
D gene: TRBD2
J gene: TRBJ2-7
clone size: .
V gene: TRBV18
CDR3 protein: CASSPLAGGYEQYF
CDR3 DNA: TGTGCCAGCTCCCCCCTAGCGGGGGGCTACGAGCAGTACTTC

CDR3 length: 12
D gene: .
J gene: TRBJ2-3
clone size: .
V gene: TRBV5-1
CDR3 protein: CASSWGQDTQYF
CDR3 DNA: TGCGCCAGCAGCTGGGGGCAGGATACGCAGTATTTT

CDR3 length: 16
D gene: TRBD1
J gene: TRBJ2-5
clone size: .
V gene: TRBV3-1/TRBV3-2
CDR3 protein: CASSQFPGQGRATQYF
CDR3 DNA: TGTGCCAGCAGCCAATTTCCGGGACAGGGACGGGCGACCCAGTACTTC

CDR3 length: 16
D gene: TRBD1
J gene: TRBJ1-6
clone size: .
V gene: TRBV27
CDR3 protein: CASSLRGGQGSSPLHF
CDR3 DNA: TGTGCCAGCAGTTTACGCGGAGGACAGGGTAGTTCACCCCTCCACTTT

CDR3 length: 14
D gene: .
J gene: TRBJ2-2
clone size: .
V gene: TRBV7-2
CDR3 protein: CASSLGIGAGELFF
CDR3 DNA: TGTGCCAGCAGCTTAGGGATAGGGGCCGGGGAGCTGTTTTTT

CDR3 length: 14
D gene: TRBD1
J gene: TRBJ2-7
clone size: few
V gene: TRBV27
CDR3 protein: CASSRTGTSYEQYF
CDR3 DNA: TGTGCCAGCAGCAGGACAGGGACCTCCTACGAGCAGTACTTC

CDR3 length: 16
D gene: .
J gene: TRBJ2-6
clone size: .
V gene: TRBV6-6
CDR3 protein: CASSYYRDSGANVLTF
CDR3 DNA: TGTGCCAGCAGTTACTACAGGGACTCTGGGGCCAACGTCCTGACTTTC

CDR3 length: 17
D gene: .
J gene: TRBJ1-1
clone size: .
V gene: TRBV11-3
CDR3 protein: CASSLHEGPREETEAFF
CDR3 DNA: TGTGCCAGCAGCCTCCATGAGGGCCCGCGAGAGGAGACTGAAGCTTTCTTT

CDR3 length: 13
D gene: .
J gene: TRBJ2-7
clone size: .
V gene: TRBV5-6
CDR3 protein: CASSFPPGDEQYF
CDR3 DNA: TGTGCCAGCAGCTTCCCTCCAGGGGACGAGCAGTACTTC

CDR3 length: 16
D gene: TRBD1
J gene: TRBJ1-2
clone size: .
V gene: TRBV5-1
CDR3 protein: CASSLGFWTGDYGYTF
CDR3 DNA: TGCGCCAGCAGCTTGGGTTTTTGGACAGGGGACTATGGCTACACCTTC

CDR3 length: 15
D gene: .
J gene: TRBJ2-2
clone size: once
V gene: TRBV5-6
CDR3 protein: CASSLAGRRDGELFF
CDR3 DNA: TGTGCCAGCAGCTTGGCCGGGCGGCGGGACGGGGAGCTGTTTTTT

CDR3 length: 15
D gene: .
J gene: TRBJ1-1
clone size: .
V gene: TRBV18
CDR3 protein: CASSPGLGSITEAFF
CDR3 DNA: TGTGCCAGCTCTCCCGGATTGGGGAGTATCACTGAAGCTTTCTTT

CDR3 length: 16
D gene: .
J gene: TRBJ2-3
clone size: .
V gene: TRBV6-6
CDR3 protein: CASSRPLQGDTDTQYF
CDR3 DNA: TGTGCCAGCAGCCGACCGCTACAGGGAGACACAGATACGCAGTATTTT

CDR3 length: 14
D gene: .
J gene: TRBJ2-7
clone size: .
V gene: TRBV6-6
CDR3 protein: CASSYMGSSYEQYF
CDR3 DNA: TGTGCCAGCAGTTACATGGGCAGCTCCTACGAGCAGTACTTC

CDR3 length: 14
D gene: TRBD1
J gene: TRBJ1-4
clone size: .
V gene: TRBV18
CDR3 protein: CASSAGTGGEKLFF
CDR3 DNA: TGTGCCAGCTCTGCCGGGACAGGGGGTGAAAAACTGTTTTTT

CDR3 length: 14
D gene: .
J gene: TRBJ2-5
clone size: once
V gene: TRBV28
CDR3 protein: CASSITGFVETQYF
CDR3 DNA: TGTGCCAGCAGTATAACAGGGTTTGTGGAGACCCAGTACTTC

CDR3 length: 14
D gene: TRBD1
J gene: TRBJ2-7
clone size: many
V gene: TRBV10-3
CDR3 protein: CAIRRQGTQNEQYF
CDR3 DNA: TGTGCCATCAGGCGACAGGGAACCCAGAACGAGCAGTACTTC

CDR3 length: 15
D gene: .
J gene: TRBJ2-2
clone size: once
V gene: TRBV7-2
CDR3 protein: CASSLAGQNTGELFF
CDR3 DNA: TGTGCCAGCAGCTTAGCTGGACAGAACACCGGGGAGCTGTTTTTT

CDR3 length: 13
D gene: .
J gene: TRBJ1-2
clone size: once
V gene: TRBV4-3
CDR3 protein: CASSQDLRPGYTF
CDR3 DNA: TGCGCCAGCAGCCAAGACTTGCGGCCTGGCTACACCTTC

CDR3 length: 16
D gene: TRBD2
J gene: TRBJ2-5
clone size: .
V gene: TRBV2
CDR3 protein: CASSARGLGAGETQYF
CDR3 DNA: TGTGCCAGCAGTGCACGGGGACTAGGGGCCGGTGAGACCCAGTACTTC

CDR3 length: 13
D gene: .
J gene: TRBJ2-1
clone size: .
V gene: TRBV5-4
CDR3 protein: CASSPQTKVLQFF
CDR3 DNA: TGTGCCAGCAGCCCCCAGACTAAGGTCCTACAGTTCTTC

CDR3 length: 18
D gene: TRBD1
J gene: TRBJ1-5
clone size: .
V gene: TRBV28
CDR3 protein: CASSTGTGGFRGNQPQHF
CDR3 DNA: TGTGCCAGCAGCACCGGGACAGGGGGCTTTCGTGGCAATCAGCCCCAGCATTTT

CDR3 length: 16
D gene: .
J gene: TRBJ1-5
clone size: .
V gene: TRBV6-2/TRBV6-3
CDR3 protein: CASSYIRQGSNQPQHF
CDR3 DNA: TGTGCCAGCAGTTATATTCGGCAGGGGAGCAATCAGCCCCAGCATTTT

CDR3 length: 12
D gene: TRBD1
J gene: TRBJ1-2
clone size: .
V gene: TRBV28
CDR3 protein: CATTGGIYGYTF
CDR3 DNA: TGTGCCACCACAGGGGGTATCTATGGCTACACCTTC

CDR3 length: 16
D gene: TRBD2
J gene: TRBJ2-5
clone size: .
V gene: TRBV5-4
CDR3 protein: CASSTPTSGGQETQYF
CDR3 DNA: TGTGCCAGCAGTACCCCGACTAGCGGGGGGCAAGAGACCCAGTACTTC

CDR3 length: 14
D gene: .
J gene: TRBJ1-3
clone size: .
V gene: TRBV29-1
CDR3 protein: CSVEDTGFGNTIYF
CDR3 DNA: TGCAGCGTTGAAGATACGGGATTCGGAAACACCATATATTTT